Reported below is one T cell receptor (beta chain). The CDR3 runs 11 residues. V was clipped by 5 bases and J by 2 bases, with 3 bases between them. In germline, CDR1 is MDHEN, CDR2 SYDVKM. The data derive from a study of CD8 T cells in Susac syndrome. TCR beta was sequenced from blood CD8+ and CD4+ T cells. The authors negatively isolated CD8+ and CD4+ T cells and FACS-enriched TEMRA cells. The RNA, about 0.45 to 1 ug, was put through reverse transcription using random hexamers. Amplification of the TCR beta CDR3 was carried out by immunoSEQ multiplex PCR, which spanned a total of 54 Vbeta and 13 Jbeta segments. Each CDR3 protein is one row after TCRdb ran MiXCR on the immunoSEQ multiplex PCR reads. The sample yields fewer than 150,000 distinct CDR3 sequences, 94% seen once.

The sequencing sample was made of CD8+ T cells from PBMCs. This receptor was identified in a human donor in good health. The chain uses TRBV28 and TRBJ1-2; no clear D gene. The CDR3 DNA sequence: TGTGCCAGCAGTCCGAACTATGGCTACACCTTC. Translated, it gives CASSPNYGYTF.